The clone carrying this T cell receptor (beta chain) was counted a few times. The antigen remains unidentified. Unique molecular identifiers tagged the TCRbeta library. A single record per CDR3 protein comes from TCRdb applying MiXCR to the PCR reads. The table lists 530,000 or so distinct CDR3 sequences, over 25% of them singletons. The CDR3 loop spans 19 amino acids. Germline assignment: CDR1 SGHRS and CDR2 YFSETQ. The ends lost 0 bases at V and 0 bases at J; junction bases unmatched: 6. This sample stems from a study of T-cell reconstitution after alpha-beta-depleted transplantation in children. General observations from the study: Some patients showed high day-60 TCRbeta diversity, which derived from surviving recipient T cells and thymic progenitors. Reportedly, alpha-beta T cells present about two months post-transplant originated from several hundred expanded clones of graft origin.

This sequence joins TRBV5-1 and TRBJ2-6, with 10 bases fitting TRBD2. Sequenced material: PBMCs, taken before TCRalphabeta/CD19-depleted stem cell transplant. The clonotype was recovered from a boy younger than two with Wiskott-Aldrich syndrome, due to receive a stem cell transplant. The CDR3 nucleotides read TGCGCCAGCAGCTTGGAGTGGGCTAGCGGGAGCTCTGGGGCCAACGTCCTGACTTTC. Protein: CASSLEWASGSSGANVLTF.